This T cell receptor beta chain was observed in a study of identical twins. V gave up 5 bases and J gave up 4 bases; unmatched junction bases: 6. The CDR3 consists of 14 residues. TCRdb reanalysed the 5' RACE reads using MiXCR and keeps one entry per CDR3 protein. The repertoire consists of nearly 650,000 distinct CDR3 sequences, with around 7.5% occurring once and the leading ten covering roughly 1.6%. This clonotype has ten or more counts. The data also belong to a second study, concerning yellow fever vaccine responses in identical twins.

The rearrangement joins TRBV12-3 or TRBV12-4 to TRBJ2-5; 8 positions agree with TRBD1. Sequenced input: PBMCs. The TCR sequence derives from a young woman in good health. DNA of the CDR3: TGTGCCAGCAGTCTTTCGACAGGGGTAGAGACCCAGTACTTC. Amino acids: CASSLSTGVETQYF.